A selection of T cell receptor beta chains follows, all from one sample in a study of T cells after yellow fever vaccination. TCRdb recomputed calls from the 5' RACE reads with MiXCR, one row per CDR3 protein. The data hold under 550,000 distinct CDR3 sequences, with 20% to 25% observed a single time. The source was PBMCs, collected roughly 23 days after the first yellow fever vaccination. Source of these receptors: a young man who received the YFV17D yellow fever vaccine. Both conserved end residues are part of each CDR3. The D gene is left open where the match is weak. For some rows the clone size is stated as once, few or many, or as a class when expanded; others skip it.

V gene: TRBV5-1
clone size: .
J gene: TRBJ2-2
D gene: .
CDR3 protein: CASSLDQATGELFF
CDR3 DNA: TGCGCCAGCAGCTTGGACCAGGCCACCGGGGAGCTGTTTTTT

V gene: TRBV7-2
clone size: few
J gene: TRBJ2-7
D gene: .
CDR3 protein: CASSRAISGVYEQYF
CDR3 DNA: TGTGCCAGCAGCCGGGCAATTTCAGGCGTGTACGAGCAGTACTTC

V gene: TRBV6-1
clone size: .
J gene: TRBJ2-3
D gene: TRBD2
CDR3 protein: CASSKLAGGLDTQYF
CDR3 DNA: TGTGCCAGCAGTAAATTAGCGGGGGGGTTAGATACGCAGTATTTT

V gene: TRBV5-1
clone size: many
J gene: TRBJ2-2
D gene: TRBD1
CDR3 protein: CASSFTGGADTGELFF
CDR3 DNA: TGCGCCAGCAGCTTTACAGGGGGCGCGGACACCGGGGAGCTGTTTTTT

V gene: TRBV5-1
clone size: .
J gene: TRBJ1-1
D gene: .
CDR3 protein: CASSIIGRGDTEAFF
CDR3 DNA: TGCGCCAGCAGCATTATAGGGAGAGGTGACACTGAAGCTTTCTTT

V gene: TRBV19
clone size: few
J gene: TRBJ2-2
D gene: .
CDR3 protein: CASRSGDGPNTGELFF
CDR3 DNA: TGTGCCAGTAGATCTGGGGACGGACCGAACACCGGGGAGCTGTTTTTT

V gene: TRBV6-1
clone size: few
J gene: TRBJ1-2
D gene: .
CDR3 protein: CASREADRSDGYTF
CDR3 DNA: TGTGCCAGCAGGGAAGCCGACAGGTCCGATGGCTACACCTTC

V gene: TRBV19
clone size: few
J gene: TRBJ2-1
D gene: TRBD2
CDR3 protein: CASSMKTWRGGRDEQFF
CDR3 DNA: TGTGCCAGTAGTATGAAAACTTGGCGGGGGGGCCGCGATGAGCAGTTCTTC

V gene: TRBV13
clone size: few
J gene: TRBJ2-2
D gene: .
CDR3 protein: CASSLRSANTGELFF
CDR3 DNA: TGTGCCAGCAGCTTAAGGTCCGCGAACACCGGGGAGCTGTTTTTT

V gene: TRBV20-1
clone size: few
J gene: TRBJ1-6
D gene: .
CDR3 protein: CSASHSPLHF
CDR3 DNA: TGCAGTGCCTCCCATTCACCCCTCCACTTT

V gene: TRBV7-8
clone size: few
J gene: TRBJ2-1
D gene: .
CDR3 protein: CASSGGAEYNEQFF
CDR3 DNA: TGTGCCAGCAGCGGAGGGGCAGAGTACAATGAGCAGTTCTTC

V gene: TRBV7-2
clone size: many
J gene: TRBJ2-5
D gene: .
CDR3 protein: CASSLQGGRETQYF
CDR3 DNA: TGTGCCAGCAGCTTACAGGGTGGTCGGGAGACCCAGTACTTC

V gene: TRBV3-1
clone size: .
J gene: TRBJ2-1
D gene: TRBD2
CDR3 protein: CASSPYGAGGYNEQFF
CDR3 DNA: TGTGCCAGCAGCCCCTACGGAGCGGGGGGCTACAATGAGCAGTTCTTC

V gene: TRBV29-1
clone size: .
J gene: TRBJ1-2
D gene: TRBD1
CDR3 protein: CSARQGEGYTF
CDR3 DNA: TGCAGCGCCAGACAGGGGGAGGGCTACACCTTC

V gene: TRBV12-3/TRBV12-4
clone size: .
J gene: TRBJ2-7
D gene: TRBD2
CDR3 protein: CGSSLGLGVREQYF
CDR3 DNA: TGTGGCAGCAGCCTGGGACTAGGAGTGCGAGAGCAGTACTTC

V gene: TRBV6-1
clone size: few
J gene: TRBJ1-5
D gene: .
CDR3 protein: CASSPGTFGNQPQHF
CDR3 DNA: TGTGCCAGCAGTCCCGGGACGTTCGGCAATCAGCCCCAGCATTTT

V gene: TRBV5-4
clone size: few
J gene: TRBJ2-1
D gene: TRBD2
CDR3 protein: CASSSGGAVYNEQFF
CDR3 DNA: TGTGCCAGCAGCTCCGGGGGGGCCGTCTACAATGAGCAGTTCTTC

V gene: TRBV4-1
clone size: few
J gene: TRBJ1-2
D gene: .
CDR3 protein: CASSRLLEGGYTF
CDR3 DNA: TGCGCCAGCAGCCGCCTGTTGGAAGGCGGCTACACCTTC

V gene: TRBV7-3
clone size: .
J gene: TRBJ2-1
D gene: TRBD1
CDR3 protein: CASSLGQGTDEQFF
CDR3 DNA: TGTGCCAGCAGCTTGGGACAGGGGACGGATGAGCAGTTCTTC

V gene: TRBV12-5
clone size: few
J gene: TRBJ2-1
D gene: .
CDR3 protein: CASGLSPGARGDEQFF
CDR3 DNA: TGTGCTAGTGGTTTGTCCCCAGGGGCAAGAGGCGATGAGCAGTTCTTC

V gene: TRBV20-1
clone size: .
J gene: TRBJ2-7
D gene: .
CDR3 protein: CSAWRPVGEQYF
CDR3 DNA: TGCAGTGCTTGGAGACCCGTTGGGGAGCAGTACTTC

V gene: TRBV7-9
clone size: .
J gene: TRBJ2-6
D gene: .
CDR3 protein: CASPWTSGANVLTF
CDR3 DNA: TGTGCCAGCCCGTGGACCTCTGGGGCCAACGTCCTGACTTTC

V gene: TRBV12-3/TRBV12-4
clone size: few
J gene: TRBJ2-5
D gene: TRBD1
CDR3 protein: CASSDRDRTLETQYF
CDR3 DNA: TGTGCCAGCAGCGACCGGGACAGGACCCTAGAGACCCAGTACTTC

V gene: TRBV10-3
clone size: .
J gene: TRBJ2-1
D gene: .
CDR3 protein: CAISDLASGFNEQFF
CDR3 DNA: TGTGCCATCAGTGATCTTGCCAGCGGGTTTAATGAGCAGTTCTTC

V gene: TRBV3-1
clone size: .
J gene: TRBJ1-2
D gene: .
CDR3 protein: CASRRAGAIYGYTF
CDR3 DNA: TGTGCCAGCAGGAGGGCAGGGGCTATCTATGGCTACACCTTC

V gene: TRBV4-1
clone size: .
J gene: TRBJ2-5
D gene: TRBD1
CDR3 protein: CASSPSPGQLEETQYF
CDR3 DNA: TGCGCCAGCAGCCCGAGCCCGGGACAGTTAGAAGAGACCCAGTACTTC

V gene: TRBV6-5
clone size: .
J gene: TRBJ1-1
D gene: TRBD1
CDR3 protein: CASSFTRGPNTEAFF
CDR3 DNA: TGTGCCAGCAGTTTTACGAGGGGGCCGAACACTGAAGCTTTCTTT

V gene: TRBV6-5
clone size: .
J gene: TRBJ2-7
D gene: .
CDR3 protein: CASSYSLESSYEQYF
CDR3 DNA: TGTGCCAGCAGTTACTCGTTAGAGAGCTCCTACGAGCAGTACTTC

V gene: TRBV19
clone size: few
J gene: TRBJ2-2
D gene: .
CDR3 protein: CASRKGALNTGELFF
CDR3 DNA: TGTGCCAGCAGGAAAGGGGCTTTGAACACCGGGGAGCTGTTTTTT

V gene: TRBV3-1
clone size: .
J gene: TRBJ2-5
D gene: .
CDR3 protein: CASSQDTRGAQYF
CDR3 DNA: TGTGCCAGCAGCCAAGATACAAGGGGTGCCCAGTACTTC

V gene: TRBV6-5
clone size: few
J gene: TRBJ2-1
D gene: TRBD2
CDR3 protein: CASSYSGAVAGGTYNEQFF
CDR3 DNA: TGTGCCAGCAGTTACTCAGGGGCTGTAGCGGGGGGTACCTACAATGAGCAGTTCTTC

V gene: TRBV25-1
clone size: .
J gene: TRBJ2-7
D gene: .
CDR3 protein: CASSDGAEYEQYF
CDR3 DNA: TGTGCCAGCAGTGATGGGGCAGAATACGAGCAGTACTTC

V gene: TRBV3-1
clone size: .
J gene: TRBJ2-4
D gene: .
CDR3 protein: CASSQDTGGKNIQYF
CDR3 DNA: TGTGCCAGCAGCCAAGACACCGGGGGCAAAAACATTCAGTACTTC

V gene: TRBV28
clone size: few
J gene: TRBJ1-5
D gene: .
CDR3 protein: CASSLWGIYQPQHF
CDR3 DNA: TGTGCCAGCAGTTTATGGGGAATCTATCAGCCCCAGCATTTT

V gene: TRBV30
clone size: few
J gene: TRBJ1-1
D gene: .
CDR3 protein: CAWSVAGEGEAFF
CDR3 DNA: TGTGCCTGGAGTGTAGCAGGGGAAGGTGAAGCTTTCTTT